This T cell receptor beta chain was captured in a study of control samples from healthy donors and cancer patients. Deletions cut 1 base from V and 4 bases from J, with 9 bases between. Germline assignment: CDR1 PRHDT and CDR2 FYEKMQ (reference sequence). The CDR3 consists of 14 residues. Libraries were prepared by immunoSEQ multiplex PCR; TCRdb keeps only in-frame clonotypes and omits some of them. The table records 150,000 to 200,000 clones, around 93% of them present only once. The sequenced sample consisted of blood. The rearrangement joins TRBV13 to TRBJ2-3, with D perhaps given as TRBD1 or TRBD2 (5 bases each). The receptor was derived from a man between 18 and 29 years old in good health. The CDR3 coding sequence is TGTGCCAGCAGCTTAGTGGGGGTACCAGATACGCAGTATTTT. This translates into CASSLVGVPDTQYF.